This TCR beta chain was sequenced for a study of CD4 T cells in relation to SARS-CoV-2 and coronaviruses. Study at large: Convalescent donors were aged about 20 to 80, with median approximately 39 years.

The data were produced by immunoSEQ multiplex PCR, yet TCRdb's version contains in-frame clones alone and is incomplete. The table has about 34,000 clones, roughly 82% seen once. V was pared by 5 bases and J by 8 bases, with 4 bases of the junction left unmatched. CDR1 is KGHSH and CDR2 is LQKENI in the germline V gene. The CDR3 sequence is 13 residues long. Naive or memory CD4+ cells were cultured 1:1 with T cell-depleted PBMCs plus CEF. About this clone itself: Antigen specificity is unknown.

This sequence joins TRBV18 and TRBJ1-4; the match to TRBD1 covers 8 bases. Sequenced: memory CD4+ T cells from PBMCs, cultured in vitro. The receptor comes from an adult with COVID-19. CDR3: CASSSDRDEKLFF. The CDR3 DNA reads TGTGCCAGCTCATCGGACAGGGACGAAAAACTGTTTTTT.